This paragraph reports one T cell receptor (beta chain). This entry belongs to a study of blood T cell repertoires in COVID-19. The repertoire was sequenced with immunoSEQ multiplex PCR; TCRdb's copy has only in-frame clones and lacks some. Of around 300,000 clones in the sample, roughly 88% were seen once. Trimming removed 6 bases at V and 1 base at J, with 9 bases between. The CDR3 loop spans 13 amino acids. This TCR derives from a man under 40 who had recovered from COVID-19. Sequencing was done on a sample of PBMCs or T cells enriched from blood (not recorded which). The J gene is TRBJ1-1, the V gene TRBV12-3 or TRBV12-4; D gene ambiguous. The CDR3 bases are TGTGCCAGCAGCCGATGGGCGAACACTGAAGCTTTCTTT. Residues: CASSRWANTEAFF.